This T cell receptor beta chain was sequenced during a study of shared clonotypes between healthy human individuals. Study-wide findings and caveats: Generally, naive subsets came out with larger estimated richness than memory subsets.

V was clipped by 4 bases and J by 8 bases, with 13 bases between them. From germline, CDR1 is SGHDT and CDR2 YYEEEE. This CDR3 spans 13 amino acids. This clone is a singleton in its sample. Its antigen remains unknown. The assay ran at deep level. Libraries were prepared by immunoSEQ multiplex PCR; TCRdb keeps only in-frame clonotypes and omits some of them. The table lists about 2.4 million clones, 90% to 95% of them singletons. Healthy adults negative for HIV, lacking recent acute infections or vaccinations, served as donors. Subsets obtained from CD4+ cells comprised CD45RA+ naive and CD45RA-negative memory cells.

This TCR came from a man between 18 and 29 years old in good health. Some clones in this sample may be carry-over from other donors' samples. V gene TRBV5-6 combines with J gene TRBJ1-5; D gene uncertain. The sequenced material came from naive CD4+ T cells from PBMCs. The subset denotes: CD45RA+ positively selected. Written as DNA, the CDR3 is TGTGCCAGCAGCCCATCCCAGTTCGAGCCCCAGCATTTT. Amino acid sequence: CASSPSQFEPQHF.